The 30 T cell receptor beta chains given below trace back to one sample, sequenced in a study of T cells in localized non-small cell lung cancer (dated by TCRdb to 2019 to 2021). Receptor amplification or capture employed the immunoSEQ multiplex PCR assay. Imported from immuneACCESS, the table was reduced by TCRdb to in-frame sequences with V and J called. These copies leave out some clones; in studies compared against another copy, an unresolved V gene accounts for under half, and the cause of the remainder is not known. The sample has over 65,000 clones on record, approximately 88% of them singletons. Of the sample, 1% to 1.5% falls within the top ten clones. Source: peripheral blood, taken before any cancer treatment. These TCRs come from a female donor of 60 years or more with stage I lung adenocarcinoma.

The gene calls are TRBV5-6 and TRBJ2-1; D is perhaps TRBD2 (6 bases). This CDR3 is built from 15 residues. Trimming took off 0 bases at V and 4 bases at J, with 11 bases between the two ends. Germline V gene sequence: CDR1 SGHDT, CDR2 YYEEEE. This CDR3 reads CASSLVGGAYNEQFF. CDR3 DNA: TGTGCCAGCAGCTTGGTGGGAGGAGCTTACAATGAGCAGTTCTTC.

This sequence joins TRBV4-2 and TRBJ2-5, with a possible D match to TRBD2 (5 bases). The CDR3 extends over 14 amino acids. Trimming cost V 0 bases and J 5 bases, with 10 bases left between them. Looked up from germline, CDR1 is LGHNA and CDR2 is YNFKEQ. CDR3 nucleotides: TGTGCCAGCAGCCAAGATTTGCGAGGGGAGACCCAGTACTTC. Protein sequence: CASSQDLRGETQYF.

This chain links TRBV15 with TRBJ1-2; D gene ambiguous. From germline, CDR1 is LNHNV and CDR2 YYDKDF (reference sequence). This CDR3 is 14 amino acids long. Trimming removed 0 bases at V and 0 bases at J, with 5 bases between. The CDR3 nucleotides read TGTGCCACCAGCAGAGAGCGGTCTAACTATGGCTACACCTTC. Protein sequence: CATSRERSNYGYTF.

The chain has TRBV19 and TRBJ1-4, with D unresolved. Germline CDR1 LNHDA, CDR2 SQIVND (reference sequence). Trimming took 5 bases from V and 0 from J, leaving 10 bases between them. The CDR3 runs to 15 residues. The CDR3 DNA reads TGTGCCAGTAGTCTAACCCCGGCAACTAATGAAAAACTGTTTTTT. It codes for CASSLTPATNEKLFF.

Only one count was recorded for this clone. The chain uses TRBV6-6 and TRBJ2-1; D gene uncertain. Deletions cut 0 bases from V and 6 bases from J, with 9 bases between. The CDR3 runs 14 residues. Germline CDR1 is MNHNY and CDR2 is SVGAGI (reference sequence). The CDR3 is CASSYSTSGNEQFF. The CDR3 DNA reads as TGTGCCAGCAGTTACTCTACGTCGGGCAATGAGCAGTTCTTC.

J is TRBJ1-1 and V is TRBV16; D not resolved. CDR1 is KGHSY and CDR2 is FQNENV in the germline V gene. Trimming left V 8 bases short and J 1 base short, with 11 bases between. The length of the CDR3 is 13 residues. The CDR3 nucleotides read TGTGCCAGCGAGGGCGGGCAGAACACTGAAGCTTTCTTT. Translated, it gives CASEGGQNTEAFF.

The sample holds many counts of this clone. The J gene is TRBJ2-1, the V gene TRBV5-1, with 7 bases fitting TRBD2. The CDR3 extends over 14 amino acids. V trimming: 0 bases; J trimming: 7 bases; junction bases outside the gene matches: 4. Germline values: CDR1 SGHRS, CDR2 YFSETQ. The CDR3 sequence is CASSLASGLNEQFF. CDR3 sequence (DNA): TGCGCCAGCAGCTTGGCTAGCGGCCTGAATGAGCAGTTCTTC. Drawing the rest from reference TRBV5-1 and TRBJ2-1, the complete variable domain is KAGVTQTPRYLIKTRGQQVTLSCSPISGHRSVSWYQQTPGQGLQFLFEYFSETQRNKGNFPGRFSGRQFSNSRSEMNVSTLELGDSALYLCASSLASGLNEQFFGPGTRLTVL.

The genes are TRBV5-1 and TRBJ2-1, with 12 bases aligning to TRBD2. The ends lost 0 bases at V and 5 bases at J; junction bases unmatched: 3. The germline CDR1 and CDR2 sequences are SGHRS and YFSETQ. The CDR3 contains 16 residues. The DNA of the CDR3 is TGCGCCAGCAGCTTGGCCCGGACTAGCGGGGACAATGAGCAGTTCTTC. Translation: CASSLARTSGDNEQFF.

V gene TRBV2 combines with J gene TRBJ2-2; 7 bases match TRBD1. The CDR3 has 16 residues. The J segment lost 5 bases and the V segment lost 6 bases, leaving 12 bases of the junction unmatched. Germline CDR1 SNHLY, CDR2 FYNNEI. CDR3 sequence reads: CASRGNRGTETGELFF. CDR3 nucleotides: TGTGCCAGCAGGGGAAACAGGGGAACGGAAACCGGGGAGCTGTTTTTT.

This sequence joins TRBV5-1 and TRBJ1-1; D is unresolved. Germline loops: CDR1 SGHRS, CDR2 YFSETQ. This CDR3 has 13 amino acids. V was cut by 1 base and J by 2 bases, with 6 bases left in between. CDR3 in DNA: TGCGCCAGCAGCTTGCAGGACAACACTGAAGCTTTCTTT. Protein: CASSLQDNTEAFF.

The rearrangement uses TRBV6-1 and TRBJ2-2, with 7 bases identical to TRBD1. CDR3 length: 15 amino acids. Germline lookup yields CDR1 MNHNS and CDR2 SASEGT. The J segment lost 0 bases and the V segment lost 5 bases, leaving 3 bases of the junction unmatched. CDR3 coding DNA: TGTGCCAGCAGTCAGGACAGGCCGAACACCGGGGAGCTGTTTTTT. Encoded protein: CASSQDRPNTGELFF.

The chain is built from TRBV2 and TRBJ2-7; D remains ambiguous. The CDR3 has 15 amino acids. The germline V gene has CDR1 SNHLY and CDR2 FYNNEI. The V end lost 0 bases, the J end lost 1 base, and 10 bases lay between the germline ends. The CDR3 nucleotides read TGTGCCAGCAGTGAAGCCCGCATCTCTTCCTACGAGCAGTACTTC. The encoded protein is CASSEARISSYEQYF.

J is TRBJ2-1 and V is TRBV28, with D perhaps TRBD2 (5 bases). The length of the CDR3 is 14 residues. Germline V lookup: CDR1 MDHEN, CDR2 SYDVKM. The V end lost 3 bases, the J end lost 4 bases, and 10 bases lay between the germline ends. The CDR3 nucleotides read TGTGCCAGCAGTTTCGGCGGGTCGTACAATGAGCAGTTCTTC. Protein sequence: CASSFGGSYNEQFF. The whole variable domain, remainder taken from reference TRBV28 and TRBJ2-1, is DVKVTQSSRYLVKRTGEKVFLECVQDMDHENMFWYRQDPGLGLRLIYFSYDVKMKEKGDIPEGYSVSREKKERFSLILESASTNQTSMYLCASSFGGSYNEQFFGPGTRLTVL.

The chain employs TRBV4-2 and TRBJ2-1; a possible D gene is TRBD2 (6 bases). The CDR3 length is 15 residues. V was shortened by 9 bases and J by 7 bases, with 22 bases between the two germline ends. CDR1 and CDR2 (germline): LGHNA, YNFKEQ. The CDR3 nucleotides read TGTGCCAGTTCCCGGGACTTCCTAGGCAAGAATGAGCAGTTCTTC. Amino acid sequence: CASSRDFLGKNEQFF.

The chain recombines TRBV2 with TRBJ2-1; 7 nucleotides align to TRBD2. The J segment lost 3 bases and the V segment lost 4 bases, leaving 9 bases of the junction unmatched. CDR3 size: 16 residues. Per the germline V gene, CDR1 is SNHLY and CDR2 is FYNNEI. The CDR3 sequence: CASSVSVAGVYNEQFF. Here the CDR3 DNA reads TGTGCCAGCAGTGTGAGTGTGGCGGGAGTCTACAATGAGCAGTTCTTC.

This sequence joins TRBV10-3 and TRBJ2-2, with a tentative D call TRBD2 (6 bases). V lost 10 bases and J 0 bases, leaving 9 bases between the germline ends. This CDR3 region has 13 residues. Germline V gene data show CDR1 as ENHRY and CDR2 as SYGVKD. The CDR3 DNA follows: TGTGCCACCGGGGAGGCGAACACCGGGGAGCTGTTTTTT. It translates to CATGEANTGELFF.

The rearrangement uses TRBV9 and TRBJ1-4; TRBD1 agrees at 9 bases. Germline CDR1 is SGDLS and CDR2 is YYNGEE. After removal of 3 bases from V and 8 bases from J, the junction contained 5 bases not matched to a gene. The CDR3 runs 14 residues. CDR3 bases: TGTGCCAGCAGCGCGACAGGGGGAAAAGAAAAACTGTTTTTT. Amino acid sequence: CASSATGGKEKLFF.

The rearrangement joins TRBV28 to TRBJ2-5; 8 nucleotides align to TRBD1. The CDR3 is 15 amino acids. CDR1 MDHEN and CDR2 SYDVKM come from the germline V gene. Trimming at V came to 10 bases and at J to 3 bases, leaving 13 bases not matched to a gene. CDR3 nucleotides: TGTGCCACCAGACCGACAGGGGTGGGGGAAGAGACCCAGTACTTC. It encodes CATRPTGVGEETQYF. Full variable domain (rest looked up from reference TRBV28 and TRBJ2-5): DVKVTQSSRYLVKRTGEKVFLECVQDMDHENMFWYRQDPGLGLRLIYFSYDVKMKEKGDIPEGYSVSREKKERFSLILESASTNQTSMYLCATRPTGVGEETQYFGPGTRLLVL.

The V call is TRBV28, the J call TRBJ2-7; no definite D call. This CDR3 contains 15 residues. Trimming left V 3 bases short and J 0 bases short, with 12 bases between. The germline gives CDR1 MDHEN, CDR2 SYDVKM. The CDR3 sequence: CASSFVAADSYEQYF. In DNA form, the CDR3 reads TGTGCCAGCAGTTTTGTTGCGGCTGACTCCTACGAGCAGTACTTC.

V and J are TRBV6-1 and TRBJ2-1; possibly TRBD1 or TRBD2 for D (6 bases each). V lost 8 bases to trimming and J lost 5 bases, with 19 bases between them. The CDR3 consists of 15 residues. From germline, CDR1 is MNHNS and CDR2 SASEGT. Here the CDR3 DNA reads TGTGCCAGCGGAACCTCCGGGGGCGCCCACAATGAGCAGTTCTTC. Protein sequence: CASGTSGGAHNEQFF.

The V gene is TRBV6-4, the J gene TRBJ2-1; 10 bases agree with TRBD2. Trimming removed 2 bases from V and 5 bases from J; junction bases left unmatched: 3. The germline CDR1 and CDR2 sequences are MRHNA and SNTAGT. The CDR3 is 15 amino acids. The CDR3 DNA reads as TGTGCCAGCAGTGACGTAGCGGGGGGTAACAATGAGCAGTTCTTC. It codes for CASSDVAGGNNEQFF.

This clone was seen only a few times. The chain combines TRBV25-1 with TRBJ1-1; D is ambiguous. V gave up 4 bases and J gave up 5 bases, with 8 bases separating them. The germline gives CDR1 MGHDK, CDR2 SYGVNS. The CDR3 spans 12 residues. The CDR3 DNA reads TGTGCCAGCAGTGGACCTTTTACTGAAGCTTTCTTT. This encodes CASSGPFTEAFF.

In this sample, this clone turned up once. This chain links TRBV7-9 with TRBJ1-2; unclear D gene. The CDR3 spans 13 residues. Germline CDR1 SEHNR, CDR2 FQNEAQ (reference sequence). Trimming took 1 base from V and 2 from J, leaving 5 bases between them. The CDR3 bases are TGTGCCAGCAGCTTAGGTGACAACTATGGCTACACCTTC. Protein product: CASSLGDNYGYTF.

This sequence joins TRBV19 and TRBJ1-5; 7 nucleotides align to TRBD1. Looked up from germline, CDR1 is LNHDA and CDR2 is SQIVND (reference sequence). The CDR3 has 15 amino acids. The J segment lost 3 bases and the V segment lost 4 bases, leaving 6 bases of the junction unmatched. The CDR3, as DNA: TGTGCCAGTAGTACGCGGGACAGCCTCAATCAGCCCCAGCATTTT. Protein product: CASSTRDSLNQPQHF.

The chain joins TRBV6-5 to TRBJ1-6, with a tentative D call TRBD1 (5 bases). Germline V lookup: CDR1 MNHEY, CDR2 SVGAGI. Trimming took off 10 bases at V and 9 bases at J, with 19 bases between the two ends. This CDR3 is built from 14 residues. CDR3 residues: CATARDGMGSPLHF. The CDR3 DNA sequence: TGTGCCACCGCTCGGGACGGGATGGGTTCACCCCTCCACTTT.

This clone showed up just once. The genes are TRBV6-6 and TRBJ1-4, with D uncertain. This CDR3 spans 15 amino acids. V lost 0 bases and J lost 3, with 8 bases in between. Germline lookup yields CDR1 MNHNY and CDR2 SVGAGI (reference sequence). The CDR3 loop is CASSYSGKSNEKLFF. The CDR3 DNA sequence: TGTGCCAGCAGTTACTCGGGGAAATCTAATGAAAAACTGTTTTTT.

This rearrangement joins TRBV19 to TRBJ1-2; no definite D call. Deletions cut 8 bases from V and 2 bases from J, with 24 bases between. This CDR3 contains 17 residues. CDR1 and CDR2 (germline): LNHDA, SQIVND (reference sequence). The chain's CDR3 is CASSLEFPNRKNYGYTF. Here the CDR3 DNA reads TGTGCCAGTTCATTGGAATTCCCCAACCGGAAGAACTATGGCTACACCTTC.

This chain uses TRBV18 with TRBJ2-1, with D tentatively TRBD1 or TRBD2 (5 bases each). Trimming took 3 bases from V and 8 from J, leaving 20 bases between them. Germline-derived CDR1 and CDR2 are KGHSH and LQKENI. The CDR3 has 16 amino acids. The chain's CDR3 is CASSPQAPASGHEQFF. In nucleotides, the CDR3 is TGTGCCAGCTCACCCCAGGCCCCGGCATCGGGGCATGAGCAGTTCTTC.

The genes are TRBV29-1 and TRBJ1-2, with 8 bases lining up with TRBD1. The V segment lost 0 bases and the J segment 4 bases; nucleotides outside the gene matches: 13. CDR1 SQVTM and CDR2 ANQGSEA come from the germline V gene. The CDR3 length is 17 residues. In DNA, the CDR3 is TGCAGCGTTGAAGAACGGCGAGGACAGGGATCCGGCTATGGCTACACCTTC. Amino acids: CSVEERRGQGSGYGYTF.

The chain employs TRBV9 and TRBJ2-7, with D possibly called TRBD1 or TRBD2 (5 bases each). The CDR3 loop spans 16 amino acids. Deletions cut 4 bases from V and 2 bases from J, with 19 bases between. CDR1 is SGDLS, CDR2 YYNGEE, per germline. The CDR3 sequence is CASSRDVPPPPYEQYF. CDR3 in DNA: TGTGCCAGCAGCCGGGACGTTCCACCACCCCCCTACGAGCAGTACTTC.